Sequencing of this TCR beta chain was carried out in a study of T cell changes during pregnancy in multiple sclerosis. The method was immunoSEQ multiplex PCR; TCRdb's version includes in-frame clones alone and lacks a portion of them. This repertoire shows around 56,000 clones, roughly 90% found once; its top ten account for approximately 1.7%. Trimming stripped 4 bases from V and 1 base from J, with 11 bases between. The length of the CDR3 is 14 residues. Per germline, CDR1 SGHRS and CDR2 YFSETQ. The sample consisted of peripheral blood, taken after pregnancy. The source is a female donor with multiple sclerosis, enrolled in a pregnancy study. The chain combines TRBV5-1 with TRBJ1-1, with no clear D. CDR3 amino acids: CASSRLNGNTEAFF. CDR3 DNA sequence: TGCGCCAGCAGCCGTCTCAACGGGAACACTGAAGCTTTCTTT.